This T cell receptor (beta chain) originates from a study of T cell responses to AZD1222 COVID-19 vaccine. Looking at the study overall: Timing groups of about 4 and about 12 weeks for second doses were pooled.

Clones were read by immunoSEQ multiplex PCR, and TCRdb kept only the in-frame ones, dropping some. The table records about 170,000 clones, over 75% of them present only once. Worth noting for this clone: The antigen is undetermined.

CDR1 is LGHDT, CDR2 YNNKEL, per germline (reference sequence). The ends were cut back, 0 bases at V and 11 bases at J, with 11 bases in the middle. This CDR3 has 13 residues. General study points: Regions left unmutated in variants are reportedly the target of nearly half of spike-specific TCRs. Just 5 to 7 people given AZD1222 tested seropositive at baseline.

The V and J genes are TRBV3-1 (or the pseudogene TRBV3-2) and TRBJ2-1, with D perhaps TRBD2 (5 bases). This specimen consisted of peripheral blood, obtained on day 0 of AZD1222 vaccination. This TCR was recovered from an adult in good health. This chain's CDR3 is CASSQDYRTQQFF. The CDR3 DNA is TGTGCCAGCAGCCAAGATTATAGGACTCAGCAGTTCTTC.